This entry lists 25 T cell receptor beta chains sequenced from one sample in a study of T cell responses to AZD1222 COVID-19 vaccine (dated by TCRdb to the early 2020s). The time point label for this specimen denotes: baseline before first vaccination. The library was obtained by the immunoSEQ multiplex PCR assay. In its TCRdb copy, this immuneACCESS table keeps in-frame sequences only and misses some clones. Where compared with another copy, unresolved V genes explain less than half of these, and the others have no known cause. Within this sample are some 150,000 clones, with around 94% of them counted one time only. The ten biggest clones cover roughly 0.9% of the sample. This sample comprised peripheral blood, obtained on day 0 of AZD1222 vaccination. The receptors shown here come from an adult in good health.

The genes are TRBV4-1 and TRBJ1-4; 8 bases fit TRBD1. This CDR3 spans 15 amino acids. The germline V gene has CDR1 MGHRA and CDR2 YSYEKL. J gave up 4 bases and V 4 bases, and 5 bases lay outside the gene matches. The CDR3 here is CASSPDRALNEKLFF. CDR3 sequence (DNA): TGCGCCAGCAGCCCGGACAGGGCCCTTAATGAAAAACTGTTTTTT.

This chain joins TRBV6-1 and TRBJ2-3, with 11 bases that match TRBD2. The V and J ends lost 4 bases and 0 bases, in that order; junction bases with no gene match: 15. CDR1 and CDR2 (germline): MNHNS, SASEGT. The CDR3 has 20 residues. CDR3 in DNA: TGTGCCAGCAGTGTCCCCGCCGGTCTAGCGGGGGGACGAAGCACAGATACGCAGTATTTT. It specifies CASSVPAGLAGGRSTDTQYF.

The table lists this clone with a few counts. The V call is TRBV12-3 or TRBV12-4, the J call TRBJ2-5; the D gene is possibly TRBD1 (6 bases). The ends were cut back, 5 bases at V and 5 bases at J, with 12 bases in the middle. The CDR3 consists of 13 residues. CDR3 DNA sequence: TGTGCCAGCAGTCGGACAGCCCCCGAGACCCAGTACTTC. Translation: CASSRTAPETQYF.

The V gene is TRBV19, the J gene TRBJ2-7; 7 bases fit TRBD1. Looked up from germline, CDR1 is LNHDA and CDR2 is SQIVND (reference sequence). Trimming cost V 4 bases and J 3 bases; bases outside gene matches: 3. This CDR3 contains 13 residues. The CDR3 DNA sequence: TGTGCCAGTAGTAGGACAGGAATCTACGAGCAGTACTTC. Protein product: CASSRTGIYEQYF.

The chain recombines TRBV19 with TRBJ1-4; D is possibly TRBD1 (6 bases). The CDR3 is made up of 14 amino acids. Germline lookup yields CDR1 LNHDA and CDR2 SQIVND (reference sequence). V was trimmed by 5 bases and J by 8 bases, leaving 15 bases between them. The CDR3 loop is CASSDGGIREKLFF. CDR3 nucleotides: TGTGCCAGTAGTGACGGGGGCATTCGGGAAAAACTGTTTTTT.

The V gene is TRBV5-1, the J gene TRBJ1-1, with 7 nucleotides matching TRBD1. This CDR3 has 14 amino acids. V lost 2 bases and J lost 5; bases outside the gene matches: 6. The germline CDR1 and CDR2 sequences are SGHRS and YFSETQ. The CDR3 bases are TGCGCCAGCAGCTTCCAGGCAGGGGGAACTGAAGCTTTCTTT. It is translated as CASSFQAGGTEAFF.

This clone was seen a single time. J is TRBJ1-1 and V is TRBV2, with a weak D call TRBD1 (6 bases). Germline CDR1 is SNHLY and CDR2 is FYNNEI. This CDR3 is built from 13 residues. V was shortened by 6 bases and J by 1 base, with 9 bases between the two germline ends. Here the CDR3 reads CASRSTGNTEAFF. The CDR3 nucleotides are TGTGCCAGCAGGTCGACAGGGAACACTGAAGCTTTCTTT.

The chain recombines TRBV5-4 with TRBJ1-2; 7 bases align to TRBD1. V gave up 4 bases and J gave up 4 bases; unmatched junction bases: 4. This CDR3 region has 13 residues. Germline V gene sequence: CDR1 SGHNT, CDR2 YYREEE (reference sequence). The CDR3 sequence is CASSIQGSYGYTF. CDR3 nucleotides: TGTGCCAGCAGCATACAGGGGAGCTATGGCTACACCTTC.

V is TRBV2 and J is TRBJ1-2; D uncertain. Trimming cost V 4 bases and J 0 bases, with 3 bases left between them. Per the germline V gene, CDR1 is SNHLY and CDR2 is FYNNEI. The CDR3 contains 12 residues. The CDR3 reads CASSAPNYGYTF. CDR3 DNA: TGTGCCAGCAGTGCCCCTAACTATGGCTACACCTTC.

The chain couples TRBV18 to TRBJ1-4; tentative D call: TRBD1 (6 bases). The V and J ends lost 3 bases and 8 bases respectively, with 10 bases between them. Germline CDR1 reads KGHSH; CDR2 reads LQKENI. This CDR3 region has 13 residues. CDR3 residues: CASSPSQGEKLFF. The CDR3 nucleotides read TGTGCCAGCTCACCCTCCCAGGGGGAAAAACTGTTTTTT.

This chain joins TRBV5-1 and TRBJ1-1; tentative D call: TRBD1 (6 bases). Germline V gene sequence: CDR1 SGHRS, CDR2 YFSETQ. Trimming left V 0 bases short and J 2 bases short, with 14 bases between. CDR3 size: 16 residues. The CDR3 here is CASSLVWGPRNTEAFF. Here the CDR3 DNA reads TGCGCCAGCAGCTTGGTTTGGGGGCCGCGAAACACTGAAGCTTTCTTT.

The chain has TRBV6-5 and TRBJ1-5, with D tentatively TRBD1 (5 bases). Germline CDR1 reads MNHEY; CDR2 reads SVGAGI. Deletions cut 6 bases from V and 0 bases from J, with 9 bases between. The CDR3 contains 14 residues. The CDR3 loop reads CASSGTYSNQPQHF. DNA of the CDR3: TGTGCCAGCAGCGGGACTTATAGCAATCAGCCCCAGCATTTT.

J is TRBJ1-1 and V is TRBV7-2; D call uncertain. In germline, CDR1 is SGHTA, CDR2 FQGNSA. V shed 3 bases and J shed 1 base, with 9 bases lying between them. The CDR3 has 14 amino acids. The CDR3 nucleotides read TGTGCCAGCAGCTTCGGGGAGGCGAACACTGAAGCTTTCTTT. This codes for CASSFGEANTEAFF.

This clone has only one observation. This chain uses TRBV15 with TRBJ1-1; D is possibly TRBD1 (5 bases). V was shortened by 4 bases and J by 0 bases, with 21 bases between the two germline ends. Per germline, CDR1 LNHNV and CDR2 YYDKDF (reference sequence). This CDR3 region has 18 residues. The CDR3 region is CATSTSNAGGWMNTEAFF. For the CDR3, the DNA is TGTGCCACCAGCACCTCAAACGCGGGGGGGTGGATGAACACTGAAGCTTTCTTT.

The gene calls are TRBV10-3 and TRBJ2-2, with TRBD2 matching over 11 bases. The ends lost 2 bases at V and 0 bases at J; junction bases unmatched: 5. CDR1 and CDR2 from the germline V gene are ENHRY and SYGVKD. The CDR3 has 18 residues. The CDR3 sequence is CAISETLAGGTNTGELFF. DNA for the CDR3: TGTGCCATCAGTGAGACGCTAGCGGGGGGTACGAACACCGGGGAGCTGTTTTTT.

Remarks on this clone: The junction departs from the called germline gene at one end, perhaps through a read error. Here the CDR3 DNA reads TGTGCCAGCAGCCAAGGAAGACACCAAACCCCACATTTT. Protein: CASSQGRHQTPHF. This rearrangement joins TRBV3-1 (or the pseudogene TRBV3-2) to TRBJ1-1; unclear D gene. There are 13 residues in the CDR3. CDR1 is LGHDT, CDR2 YNNKEL, per germline (reference sequence).

CDR3 DNA sequence: TGTGCCAGCAGCTTAGGCGACAGCTTCTATGGCTACACCTTC. Translation gives CASSLGDSFYGYTF. The chain combines TRBV11-3 with TRBJ1-2, with a weak D call TRBD1 (5 bases). The V gene's germline CDR1 is SGHNT and CDR2 YENEEA. Deletions cut 1 base from V and 4 bases from J, with 10 bases between. CDR3 length: 14 amino acids.

The chain has TRBV4-2 and TRBJ1-5; D remains unclear. The germline V and J ends were trimmed by 1 base and 2 bases, with 12 bases remaining between them. Per the germline V gene, CDR1 is LGHNA and CDR2 is YNFKEQ. This CDR3 has 16 amino acids. As DNA, the CDR3 is TGTGCCAGCAGCCAAGGCTTGGGAGGTGGCAATCAGCCCCAGCATTTT. Translation: CASSQGLGGGNQPQHF.

This rearrangement joins TRBV25-1 to TRBJ1-2, with D hard to call. Germline CDR1 MGHDK, CDR2 SYGVNS. The CDR3 length is 14 residues. Trimming removed 2 bases at V and 2 bases at J, with 9 bases between. The DNA of the CDR3 is TGTGCCAGCAGTGAAGGAGGGATCAACTATGGCTACACCTTC. This translates into CASSEGGINYGYTF.

The chain combines TRBV19 with TRBJ1-1, with TRBD1 as a possible D gene (6 bases). The CDR3 totals 14 residues. CDR1 is LNHDA, CDR2 SQIVND, per germline (reference sequence). V was clipped by 6 bases and J by 6 bases, with 17 bases between them. The CDR3 DNA follows: TGTGCCAGTAGACCTACAGGGATGGTGCCTGAAGCTTTCTTT. This translates into CASRPTGMVPEAFF.

The chain carries TRBV11-3 and TRBJ2-7, with TRBD2 as a possible D gene (6 bases). Germline values: CDR1 SGHNT, CDR2 YENEEA. This CDR3 is built from 15 residues. V was cut by 5 bases and J by 7 bases, with 21 bases left in between. The CDR3 DNA follows: TGTGCCAGCAGCCCGGGGCTCCGGGGGACCCGGGAGCAGTACTTC. It encodes CASSPGLRGTREQYF.

This clone has only a few counts. The rearrangement links TRBV6-5 to TRBJ1-5, with 7 nucleotides matching TRBD1. The CDR3 is 13 residues long. Germline CDR1 is MNHEY and CDR2 is SVGAGI. J lost 10 bases, V lost 6 bases, and 9 bases had no gene match. CDR3 loop: CASRTGPSRPQHF. CDR3 DNA sequence: TGTGCCAGCAGGACAGGGCCATCACGCCCCCAGCATTTT.

This chain connects TRBV19 to TRBJ1-5; D not resolved. The CDR3 contains 16 residues. The V and J ends lost 5 bases and 3 bases respectively, with 17 bases between them. Germline CDR1 LNHDA, CDR2 SQIVND (reference sequence). CDR3 sequence (DNA): TGTGCCAGTAGTTACTCCCTCGCGGCGTTCAATCAGCCCCAGCATTTT. It translates to CASSYSLAAFNQPQHF.

This chain joins TRBV6-5 and TRBJ1-2; 9 bases match TRBD1. Germline V gene data show CDR1 as MNHEY and CDR2 as SVGAGI. The ends lost 8 bases at V and 1 base at J; junction bases unmatched: 5. This CDR3 is built from 14 residues. The CDR3 DNA reads as TGTGCCAGCGGGACAGGGATACTTAACTATGGCTACACCTTC. Its translation is CASGTGILNYGYTF.

This clone appeared a few times. The J gene is TRBJ1-3, the V gene TRBV19; D remains ambiguous. Trimming removed 0 bases from V and 3 bases from J, with 12 bases in between. Per germline, CDR1 LNHDA and CDR2 SQIVND (reference sequence). This CDR3 spans 16 amino acids. CDR3 coding DNA: TGTGCCAGTAGTATAGATCCTCGAGGCCATGGAAACACCATATATTTT. It yields the protein CASSIDPRGHGNTIYF.